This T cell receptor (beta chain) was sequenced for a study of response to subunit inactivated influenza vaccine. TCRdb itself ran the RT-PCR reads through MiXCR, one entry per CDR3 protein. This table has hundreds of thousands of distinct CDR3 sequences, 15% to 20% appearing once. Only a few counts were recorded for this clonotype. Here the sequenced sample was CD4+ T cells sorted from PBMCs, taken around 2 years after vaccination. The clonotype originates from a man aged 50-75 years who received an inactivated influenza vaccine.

The CDR3 DNA follows: TGTGCCAGCTCACCACTCGCCGGACAGGGGGCGGCCGGGGAGCTGTTTTTT. Its protein product is CASSPLAGQGAAGELFF. The chain employs TRBV18 and TRBJ2-2, with 11 bases lining up with TRBD1. The V gene's germline CDR1 is KGHSH and CDR2 LQKENI. Trimming cost V 1 base and J 6 bases; bases outside gene matches: 7. The CDR3 contains 17 residues.